This T cell receptor (beta chain) was recorded in a study of cytomegalovirus exposure and HLA in healthy donors. Background on the study: As an earlier analysis found, some 170 million T cells yielded about 120 million unique TCR beta sequences.

This clone was seen more than once but under ten times. The antigen is unknown. The study's findings and limits: It was in a later analysis that TCR association rates were seen to vary by HLA locus, highest for DRB1 and lowest for HLA-C.

A multiplex PCR was run with 60 Vbeta primers and 13 Jbeta primers. The data were produced by immunoSEQ multiplex PCR, yet TCRdb's version contains in-frame clones alone and is incomplete. This sample has over 80,000 clones, with 81% found just once. This CDR3 has 13 amino acids. V was cut by 6 bases and J by 3 bases, with 10 bases left in between. Looked up from germline, CDR1 is SGHRS and CDR2 is YFSETQ. The TCR was taken from a man in his forties or fifties in good health and CMV-seropositive. The sample consisted of PBMCs. This chain uses TRBV5-1 with TRBJ1-3; the D gene is possibly TRBD1 (6 bases). This chain's CDR3 is CASKQDSGNTIYF. Written as DNA, the CDR3 is TGCGCCAGCAAACAGGACAGTGGAAACACCATATATTTT.